Sequencing of this T cell receptor (beta chain) was carried out in a study of cytomegalovirus exposure and HLA in healthy donors. Study background: An earlier analysis found 110 million or so unique TCR beta sequences from approximately 190 million T cells. Whole-study findings and limits: Solely CMV serostatus was available to characterize immune exposure. Prior analysis indicated that the majority of TCR beta V segments exhibited productivity approximately 87% or approximately 30% of the time.

The PCR had 60 Vbeta and 13 Jbeta primers. The assay was immunoSEQ multiplex PCR, and TCRdb's table has in-frame clones only and misses some. The table includes approximately 210,000 clones, over 75% detected once. As to this clone: As yet, its antigen is unknown.

The CDR3 has 14 residues. Germline values: CDR1 SGHRS, CDR2 YFSETQ. V lost 2 bases, J lost 0 bases, and 8 bases lay in between. Unrecorded immune exposure was likely among donors, who were nominally healthy when sampled. Sequenced sample: PBMCs. The clonotype was recovered from a woman in her forties or fifties in good health and CMV-seropositive. This sequence joins TRBV5-1 and TRBJ1-1; D is ambiguous. The DNA of the CDR3 is TGCGCCAGCAGCTTCGCGGGAGTGAACACTGAAGCTTTCTTT. Amino acids: CASSFAGVNTEAFF.